This T cell receptor beta chain was captured by sequencing in a study of cytomegalovirus exposure and HLA in healthy donors. Study context: As released early, the data held around 80 million unique TCRs from HLA-typed donors.

PCR amplification relied on 60 Vbeta primers (plus 13 Jbeta primers). Method: immunoSEQ multiplex PCR; TCRdb's copy keeps in-frame clones and lacks some. Of approximately 140,000 clones detected, about three quarters appear once; the ten largest clones hold approximately 15%. Notes on this clone: Its antigen remains unknown.

General study points: Previously analyzed data showed that most TCR beta V segments were productive at a frequency of about 90% or about 30%. TCR association rates varied by HLA locus in a later analysis, with DRB1 highest and HLA-C lowest. Associated with cytomegalovirus, according to the listing, were around 170 TCR beta chains.

The junction had 13 bases not matched to a gene; V was cut back by 6 bases and J by 4 bases. This CDR3 region has 16 residues. Germline values: CDR1 MNHEY, CDR2 SMNVEV (reference sequence). The chain carries TRBV27 and TRBJ1-2; 8 nucleotides line up with TRBD1. The specimen sequenced was PBMCs. The sequence came from a human donor in good health. CDR3 loop: CASSHDWNRGAYGYTF. The CDR3 coding sequence is TGTGCCAGCAGCCATGACTGGAACAGGGGGGCCTATGGCTACACCTTC.